Each of the 19 T cell receptor beta chains below was sequenced from the same sample in a study of T cell responses to AZD1222 COVID-19 vaccine. Sequenced by immunoSEQ multiplex PCR; TCRdb stores in-frame clones only, minus some. The sample consists of about 120,000 clones, roughly 89% of them appearing once. The specimen comprised peripheral blood, sampled on day 0 of AZD1222 vaccination. These receptor sequences come from an adult in good health.

J is TRBJ2-3 and V is TRBV19; perhaps TRBD1 as D (5 bases). V was cut by 3 bases and J by 1 base, with 8 bases left in between. CDR3 length: 14 residues. In germline, CDR1 is LNHDA, CDR2 SQIVND (reference sequence). DNA for the CDR3: TGTGCCAGTAGTATCAGCAGGGGCACAGATACGCAGTATTTT. Translation gives CASSISRGTDTQYF.

V is TRBV5-1 and J is TRBJ2-5; D is perhaps TRBD1 or TRBD2 (5 bases each). The CDR3 covers 12 residues. Germline lookup yields CDR1 SGHRS and CDR2 YFSETQ. The ends were cut back, 5 bases at V and 5 bases at J, with 10 bases in the middle. This CDR3 reads CASRGDRETQYF. The DNA for the CDR3 is TGCGCCAGCAGGGGGGACCGCGAGACCCAGTACTTC.

The chain joins TRBV19 to TRBJ1-2, with 9 bases aligning to TRBD1. Germline lookup yields CDR1 LNHDA and CDR2 SQIVND (reference sequence). The CDR3 has 17 residues. J gave up 4 bases and V 3 bases, and 12 bases lay outside the gene matches. The CDR3 loop is CASSILTRQGGSYGYTF. In nucleotides, the CDR3 is TGTGCCAGTAGTATCCTCACCAGACAGGGGGGAAGCTATGGCTACACCTTC.

V gene TRBV19 combines with J gene TRBJ1-5, with D uncertain. The germline CDR1 and CDR2 sequences are LNHDA and SQIVND (reference sequence). Deletions cut 10 bases from V and 7 bases from J, with 17 bases between. The CDR3 has 13 residues. The CDR3 region has the DNA TGTGCCACCGAGGACGGCCGTGACCAGCCCCAGCATTTT. It encodes CATEDGRDQPQHF.

The J gene is TRBJ1-1, the V gene TRBV19, with 10 bases fitting TRBD1. The CDR3 runs to 13 residues. Trimming removed 6 bases from V and 5 bases from J; junction bases left unmatched: 3. Germline values: CDR1 LNHDA, CDR2 SQIVND (reference sequence). The CDR3: CASRQDRGTEAFF. CDR3 nucleotide sequence: TGTGCCAGTAGGCAGGACAGGGGGACTGAAGCTTTCTTT.

The rearrangement joins TRBV11-3 to TRBJ1-3; the D gene is possibly TRBD1 (5 bases). The germline V gene encodes CDR1 SGHNT and CDR2 YENEEA. Trimming took 1 base from V and 0 from J, leaving 7 bases between them. The CDR3 runs 15 residues. The CDR3 bases are TGTGCCAGCAGCTTAGGGACAAACTCTGGAAACACCATATATTTT. This translates into CASSLGTNSGNTIYF.

As regards this clone: A junction end diverges from the germline sequence, so it may reflect a read error. This chain joins TRBV5-1 and TRBJ2-1; 14 bases align to TRBD2. The CDR3 length is 17 residues. The germline V gene encodes CDR1 SGHRS and CDR2 YFSETQ. The CDR3 nucleotides are TGCGCCAGCAGCAGACTAGCGGGAGGGCCCTCCTTCAATGAGCAGTTCTTC. It specifies CASSRLAGGPSFNEQFF.

The chain has TRBV3-1 (or the pseudogene TRBV3-2) and TRBJ1-5, with TRBD1 identical over 7 bases. Trimming took 1 base from V and 4 from J; bases not matched to a gene: 7. CDR3 length: 16 residues. Germline-derived CDR1 and CDR2 are LGHDT and YNNKEL (reference sequence). CDR3 DNA sequence: TGTGCCAGCAGCCAAGGACAGGGCCGTGGTAATCAGCCCCAGCATTTT. It encodes CASSQGQGRGNQPQHF.

The CDR3 bases are TGTGCCTGGAGTTGGCAGGGGAACTATGGCTACACCTTC. Translation: CAWSWQGNYGYTF. J is TRBJ1-2 and V is TRBV30, with a weak D call TRBD1 (6 bases). Deletions cut 2 bases from V and 2 bases from J, with 9 bases between. The CDR3 is made up of 13 amino acids. Germline CDR1 reads GTSNPN; CDR2 reads SVGIG (reference sequence).

The rearrangement links TRBV6-5 to TRBJ1-1, with D hard to call. CDR3 length: 14 residues. Germline V CDR1 and CDR2: MNHEY, SVGAGI. V was shortened by 6 bases and J by 5 bases, with 16 bases between the two germline ends. The CDR3 bases are TGTGCCAGCAGCGCTGCTATGGGGTGGACTGAAGCTTTCTTT. Translated, it gives CASSAAMGWTEAFF.

The V gene is TRBV28, the J gene TRBJ2-1, with D possibly TRBD2 on 6 matching bases. Germline V gene lookup returns CDR1 MDHEN and CDR2 SYDVKM. This CDR3 spans 16 amino acids. Between the trimmed V and J ends, which lost 2 bases and 4 bases, there was a span of 15 bases. The CDR3: CASSLGGITSYNEQFF. DNA for the CDR3: TGTGCCAGCAGTTTAGGCGGGATAACATCTTACAATGAGCAGTTCTTC.

The chain employs TRBV10-1 and TRBJ1-3; TRBD1 aligns across 9 bases. The CDR3 runs 14 residues. CDR1 WNHNN and CDR2 SYGVQD come from the germline V gene (reference sequence). CDR3 nucleotide sequence: TGCCCTCCACGGGACAGGGTACCAGGAAACACCATATATTTT. Translating gives CPPRDRVPGNTIYF.

V is TRBV6-5 and J is TRBJ1-1, with 7 bases lining up with TRBD1. Unmatched junction bases numbered 7, after V lost 10 bases and J lost 2 bases. CDR1 MNHEY and CDR2 SVGAGI come from the germline V gene. The CDR3 spans 13 residues. The CDR3 DNA is TGTGCCACCCCACAGGGGACCAACACTGAAGCTTTCTTT. This translates into CATPQGTNTEAFF.

For the CDR3, the DNA is TGTGCCAGCAGTTCGAGCGCCTACGAGCAGTACTTC. Its protein is CASSSSAYEQYF. The V gene is TRBV27, the J gene TRBJ2-7; no clear D gene. The V and J ends lost 4 bases and 2 bases respectively, with 6 bases between them. Germline V gene sequence: CDR1 MNHEY, CDR2 SMNVEV (reference sequence). This CDR3 comprises 12 residues.

This clone was detected only once. The chain links TRBV19 to TRBJ2-7, with D tentatively TRBD1 or TRBD2 (5 bases each). The V and J ends lost 3 bases and 3 bases respectively, with 21 bases between them. CDR3 size: 17 residues. Germline V gives CDR1 LNHDA, CDR2 SQIVND (reference sequence). The CDR3: CASSIGGGTDNYYEQYF. DNA of the CDR3: TGTGCCAGTAGTATTGGGGGTGGGACGGATAACTACTACGAGCAGTACTTC.

This clone was detected only a few times. Other nucleotide sequences from this sample produce the same CDR3. The rearrangement links TRBV7-8 to TRBJ2-2, with 8 bases fitting TRBD1. Trimming at V came to 5 bases and at J to 5 bases, leaving 7 bases not matched to a gene. The CDR3 contains 15 residues. Germline CDR1 reads SGHVS; CDR2 reads FQNEAQ. The CDR3 sequence is CASSARQGPTGELFF. Written as DNA, the CDR3 is TGTGCCAGCAGCGCCCGACAGGGGCCTACCGGGGAGCTGTTTTTT.

CDR3 DNA sequence: TGTGCCAGCAGCCAAGGACAGGGATACTACGAGCAGTACTTC. This codes for CASSQGQGYYEQYF. The J gene is TRBJ2-7, the V gene TRBV14; 7 nucleotides agree with TRBD1. This CDR3 is 14 amino acids long. Germline V gene data show CDR1 as SGHDN and CDR2 as FVKESK. The J segment lost 3 bases and the V segment lost 1 base, leaving 3 bases of the junction unmatched.

The CDR3 nucleotides read TGTGCCAGCATATCGAGGGGGGCGCCGGGTGGCTACACCTTC. Translating it yields CASISRGAPGGYTF. V is TRBV27 and J is TRBJ1-2; TRBD1 is a possible D gene (6 bases). Trimming cost V 7 bases and J 7 bases, with 19 bases left between them. The CDR3 is 14 residues long. The V gene's germline CDR1 is MNHEY and CDR2 SMNVEV (reference sequence).

V usage is TRBV28 and J usage is TRBJ1-2; 8 bases are a match to TRBD1. The CDR3 has 15 residues. Germline CDR1 and CDR2: MDHEN and SYDVKM. J lost 6 bases, V lost 5 bases, and 11 bases had no gene match. The CDR3 sequence is CASSPSGQGVDGYTF. The CDR3 DNA is TGTGCCAGCAGTCCCTCCGGACAGGGCGTAGATGGCTACACCTTC.